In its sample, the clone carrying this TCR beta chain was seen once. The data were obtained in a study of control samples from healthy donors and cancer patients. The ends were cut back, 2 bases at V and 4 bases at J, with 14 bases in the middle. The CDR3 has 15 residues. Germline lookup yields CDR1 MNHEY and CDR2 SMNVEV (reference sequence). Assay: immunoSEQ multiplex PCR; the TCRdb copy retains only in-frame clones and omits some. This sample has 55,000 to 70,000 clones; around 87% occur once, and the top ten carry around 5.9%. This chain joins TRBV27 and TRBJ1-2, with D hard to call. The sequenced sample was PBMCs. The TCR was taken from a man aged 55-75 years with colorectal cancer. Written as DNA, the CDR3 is TGTGCCAGCAGTTTAGGTGGCGGAGGAATCTATGGCTACACCTTC. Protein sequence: CASSLGGGGIYGYTF.